Presented here are 18 T cell receptor beta chains from one specimen sequenced in a study of T cells in Graves' hyperthyroidism and ophthalmopathy. Template material for amplifying TCR beta CDR3 regions consisted of RNA transcripts. The primer set for the first-round RT-PCR of the TCR CDR3 was HTBI. TCRdb reprocessed the multiplex PCR reads via MiXCR and lists one record per CDR3 protein. The profile covers more than 300,000 distinct CDR3 sequences, with 14% appearing a single time and roughly 21% taken by the ten largest. The sequencing input was blood. The receptors originated from a woman aged 30 to 39 with Graves' ophthalmopathy.

This clonotype has at least ten counts. The chain combines TRBV5-6 with TRBJ1-1, with a weak D call TRBD1 (5 bases). Deletions cut 0 bases from V and 2 bases from J, with 8 bases between. The CDR3 totals 14 residues. In germline, CDR1 is SGHDT, CDR2 YYEEEE. Written as DNA, the CDR3 is TGTGCCAGCAGCTTGGTCGGGGCTAACACTGAAGCTTTCTTT. Translated, it gives CASSLVGANTEAFF.

The V and J genes are TRBV27 and TRBJ2-7; the D call may be TRBD1 or TRBD2 (6 bases each). CDR1 and CDR2 (germline): MNHEY, SMNVEV (reference sequence). The CDR3 contains 15 residues. V was clipped by 5 bases and J by 1 base, with 15 bases between them. The CDR3 loop is CASSTKWGASYEQYF. The CDR3 nucleotides read TGTGCCAGCAGTACTAAATGGGGGGCTTCCTACGAGCAGTACTTC.

This clonotype was counted a few times. This sequence joins TRBV5-4 and TRBJ1-1; 8 bases match TRBD1. The trim removed 4 bases at V and 5 bases at J, leaving 10 bases unmatched. CDR1 and CDR2 (germline): SGHNT, YYREEE (reference sequence). The CDR3 extends over 15 amino acids. DNA of the CDR3: TGTGCCAGCAGCCCAGGGGGCCCCCTTGAGACTGAAGCTTTCTTT. Amino acids: CASSPGGPLETEAFF.

The chain recombines TRBV6-1 with TRBJ1-6; no reliable D call. The CDR3 covers 14 residues. Germline V gene data show CDR1 as MNHNS and CDR2 as SASEGT. Trimming removed 6 bases from V and 4 bases from J, with 10 bases in between. CDR3 in DNA: TGTGCCAGCAGCCCCCCTTCTTATAATTCACCCCTCCACTTT. Its protein product is CASSPPSYNSPLHF.

In its sample, this clonotype was seen many times. The chain has TRBV11-1 and TRBJ2-2, with D possibly TRBD1 on 7 matching bases. The CDR3 sequence is 17 residues long. Trimming pared 6 bases from V and 4 bases from J, leaving 21 bases between. CDR1 is SGHAT and CDR2 is FQDESV in the germline V gene (reference sequence). The CDR3 here is CASSRQGTGLITGELFF. Here the CDR3 DNA reads TGTGCCAGCAGTCGACAGGGAACGGGACTTATCACCGGGGAGCTGTTTTTT.

This clonotype was observed a single time. This rearrangement joins TRBV10-3 to TRBJ2-5, with TRBD2 matching 8 bases. Germline CDR1 is ENHRY and CDR2 is SYGVKD. V was clipped by 4 bases and J by 1 base; unmatched bases: 8. There are 16 residues in the CDR3. The CDR3 bases are TGTGCCATCAGTGGGGATTCTGCGGGGGGCCAAGAGACCCAGTACTTC. Translation gives CAISGDSAGGQETQYF.

This clonotype was recorded at least ten times. This chain connects TRBV30 to TRBJ1-1; D call uncertain. V lost 3 bases and J lost 1, with 18 bases in between. This CDR3 is built from 16 residues. Germline V gene lookup returns CDR1 GTSNPN and CDR2 SVGIG (reference sequence). Written as DNA, the CDR3 is TGTGCCTGGAGCGCCTGGGGTTCTGAGGAGAACACTGAAGCTTTCTTT. The encoded protein is CAWSAWGSEENTEAFF.

This clonotype showed up many times. The J gene is TRBJ1-1, the V gene TRBV7-3; no firm D call. The V end was cut by 7 bases, the J end by 0 bases, with 9 bases between. This CDR3 region has 13 residues. Germline CDR1 SGHTA, CDR2 FQGTGA. The CDR3 loop reads CASKLSVNTEAFF. The CDR3 bases are TGTGCCAGCAAGTTGAGCGTGAACACTGAAGCTTTCTTT.

This clonotype was picked up many times. The rearrangement uses TRBV30 and TRBJ2-7; the match to TRBD2 covers 11 bases. This CDR3 spans 15 amino acids. Looked up from germline, CDR1 is GTSNPN and CDR2 is SVGIG (reference sequence). V lost 0 bases and J lost 3; bases outside the gene matches: 4. In DNA, the CDR3 is TGTGCCTGGAGTGTACTAGCGGGGGTGTACTACGAGCAGTACTTC. This encodes CAWSVLAGVYYEQYF.

A remark on this clonotype: Likely a read error: the CDR3 ends without its conserved phenylalanine or tryptophan. V usage is TRBV7-9 and J usage is TRBJ2-7; 7 positions agree with TRBD2. The junction had 5 bases not matched to a gene; V was cut back by 5 bases and J by 1 base. The CDR3 is 14 amino acids. Germline V CDR1 and CDR2: SEHNR, FQNEAQ (reference sequence). The CDR3 region has the DNA TGTGCCAGCAGCGAAGCGGGGTCTTCCTACGAGCAGTACCTC. It specifies CASSEAGSSYEQYL.

This clonotype was observed at least ten times. The chain employs TRBV30 and TRBJ1-6; tentatively, D is TRBD1 (5 bases). Looked up from germline, CDR1 is GTSNPN and CDR2 is SVGIG (reference sequence). The CDR3 has 16 residues. V dropped 0 bases and J dropped 5 bases, with 14 bases sitting between them. The CDR3 DNA follows: TGTGCCTGGAGTGTCTCCGGGGCCCTCAATAATTCACCCCTCCACTTT. This gives the protein CAWSVSGALNNSPLHF.

This clonotype was seen at least ten times. This chain joins TRBV5-1 and TRBJ2-3; D call uncertain. The germline V gene encodes CDR1 SGHRS and CDR2 YFSETQ. The CDR3 extends over 15 amino acids. V shed 0 bases and J shed 2 bases, with 10 bases lying between them. The DNA of the CDR3 is TGCGCCAGCAGCTTGGGTGCCAGTCCCACAGATACGCAGTATTTT. Translating gives CASSLGASPTDTQYF. The full variable domain, completed using reference TRBV5-1 and TRBJ2-3, is KAGVTQTPRYLIKTRGQQVTLSCSPISGHRSVSWYQQTPGQGLQFLFEYFSETQRNKGNFPGRFSGRQFSNSRSEMNVSTLELGDSALYLCASSLGASPTDTQYFGPGTRLTVL.

This clonotype was seen repeatedly, ten times or more. The V gene is TRBV7-3, the J gene TRBJ2-7, with 9 nucleotides matching TRBD1. CDR3 length: 14 residues. Germline V lookup: CDR1 SGHTA, CDR2 FQGTGA. Trimming removed 8 bases from V and 3 bases from J; junction bases left unmatched: 8. This CDR3 reads CASATDRGGYEQYF. Here the CDR3 DNA reads TGTGCCAGCGCAACGGACAGGGGAGGCTACGAGCAGTACTTC. Full variable domain (missing parts from reference TRBV7-3 and TRBJ2-7): GAGVSQTPSNKVTEKGKYVELRCDPISGHTALYWYRQSLGQGPEFLIYFQGTGAADDSGLPNDRFFAVRPEGSVSTLKIQRTERGDSAVYLCASATDRGGYEQYFGPGTRLTVT.

This clonotype occurred many times. The chain combines TRBV2 with TRBJ2-3; a possible D gene is TRBD2 (6 bases). The CDR3 is 15 residues long. Germline values: CDR1 SNHLY, CDR2 FYNNEI. V was clipped by 4 bases and J by 0 bases, with 11 bases between them. The CDR3 loop reads CASSGRGTSTDTQYF. DNA of the CDR3: TGTGCCAGCAGTGGGCGGGGTACTAGCACAGATACGCAGTATTTT.

Turning to this clonotype: This sequence may be a read error, since a much larger clone differs from it by one base. This chain joins TRBV10-3 and TRBJ1-2; tentative D call: TRBD1 (5 bases). The CDR3 loop spans 15 amino acids. The germline V gene encodes CDR1 ENHRY and CDR2 SYGVKD. DNA of the CDR3: TGTACCATCAGTGAGGTCCGACAGCCTTCCTATGGCTACACCTTC. Protein: CTISEVRQPSYGYTF.

Ten or more counts support this clonotype. This chain links TRBV10-3 with TRBJ2-3; D might be TRBD2 (6 bases). There are 14 residues in the CDR3. The germline CDR1 and CDR2 sequences are ENHRY and SYGVKD. V lost 1 base and J lost 3, with 8 bases in between. The chain's CDR3 is CAISEWEETDTQYF. DNA for the CDR3: TGTGCCATCAGTGAGTGGGAGGAAACAGATACGCAGTATTTT.

A remark on this clonotype: A much larger clonotype is one base distant, so this may be a read error. V is TRBV12-3 or TRBV12-4 and J is TRBJ2-1; weak D call: TRBD1 (8 bases). CDR3 length: 17 amino acids. The germline V and J ends were trimmed by 1 base and 5 bases, with 18 bases remaining between them. Written as DNA, the CDR3 is TGTGCCAGCAGTTTAGAGGAGGGGGGGACAGGACACAATGAGCAGTTCTTC. The encoded protein is CASSLEEGGTGHNEQFF.

V and J are TRBV6-2 or TRBV6-3 and TRBJ1-2, with 9 bases matching TRBD1. V lost 6 bases, J lost 2 bases, and 4 bases stayed unmatched. The V gene's germline CDR1 is MNHEY and CDR2 SVGEGT. The CDR3 has 14 residues. Here the CDR3 reads CASRSTGGNYGYTF. For the CDR3, the DNA is TGTGCCAGCAGATCGACAGGGGGGAACTATGGCTACACCTTC.